This TCR beta chain stems from a study of CD4 T cells in relation to SARS-CoV-2 and coronaviruses. Naive and memory CD4+ T cells came from enriched cryopreserved PBMCs. As regards this clone: Its antigen is still unknown.

CEF-cultured naive and memory CD4+ T cell DNA got survey-level sequencing. Repertoires were generated with immunoSEQ multiplex PCR, while TCRdb's copy carries only in-frame clones and drops some. Of about 40,000 clones in the sample, around 77% were seen once. Study-wide results and limits: This crossreactivity analysis covered spike protein alone, no other viral proteins.

Trimming shortened V by 0 bases and J by 8 bases, and 8 bases separated the two germline ends. This CDR3 spans 13 amino acids. Germline CDR1 reads LNHNV; CDR2 reads YYDKDF (reference sequence). The genes are TRBV15 and TRBJ2-1; D gene uncertain. This receptor was taken from an adult with COVID-19. Sequencing was performed on memory CD4+ T cells from PBMCs, cultured in vitro. The CDR3 here is CATSRDSGDEQFF. The CDR3 region has the DNA TGTGCCACCAGCAGAGATAGTGGAGATGAGCAGTTCTTC.